This TCR beta chain was found in a study of beta chain features in type 1 diabetes. Every sorted population was more than 95% pure. Regarding this clone: Its antigen remains unknown.

Isolated RNA was reverse transcribed in full, so expressed TCRB transcripts were sequenced. The data were produced by immunoSEQ multiplex PCR, yet TCRdb's version contains in-frame clones alone and is incomplete. This repertoire shows almost 350,000 clones, around 9% found once; its top ten account for roughly 1%. The germline V gene encodes CDR1 SQVTM and CDR2 ANQGSEA. The CDR3 length is 13 residues. V lost 6 bases to trimming and J lost 4 bases; unmatched junction nucleotides: 9. Study-wide results and limits: Researchers report that Type 1 diabetes patients had moderately but significantly shorter TCRB CDR3s across all four CD4+ subsets. VDJ junctions sequenced from type 1 diabetes patients showed fewer insertions and more deletions. Equally in patients and controls, shorter templates might have been favored by PCR.

The sample comprised central memory CD4+ T cells from blood. J is TRBJ2-7 and V is TRBV29-1; 7 bases align to TRBD1. The receptor comes from a man younger than 40 with type 1 diabetes. The CDR3 reads CSVRRQGGYEQYF. CDR3 DNA sequence: TGCAGCGTGAGAAGACAGGGTGGGTACGAGCAGTACTTC.